These 14 T cell receptor beta chains originate from one sample sequenced in a study of blood T cells in healthy people across ages (dated by TCRdb to the mid-2010s). To prepare the library, 5' RACE was applied. The reads were generated on an Illumina HiSeq 2500. The second PCR ran for roughly 7 to 11 cycles and used a J-beta primer mix along with a sample-barcoded 5' primer. The raw public data were reprocessed by TCRdb itself: fastp quality trimming at Q25, MiXCR clonotype calling, in-frame beta chains only. Under each unique CDR3 protein, matching rows form one entry showing the most common genes and DNA. For this sample the table gives around 1,500,000 distinct CDR3 sequences, of which 28% were detected only once. The ten biggest clones cover roughly 8.2% of the sample. The specimen was blood. Every receptor here comes from a woman aged 25 to 39 in good health.

This rearrangement joins TRBV11-2 to TRBJ2-4, with D tentatively TRBD1 (5 bases). The CDR3 totals 15 residues. CDR1 and CDR2 (germline): SGHAT, FQNNGV. Trimming left V 2 bases short and J 2 bases short, with 10 bases between. CDR3 DNA: TGTGCCAGCAGCTTACAGGGCGGAACCAAAAACATTCAGTACTTC. Its translation is CASSLQGGTKNIQYF.

In its sample, this clonotype was seen a few times. This chain connects TRBV4-3 to TRBJ2-7; 11 positions agree with TRBD1. V trimming: 3 bases; J trimming: 2 bases; junction bases outside the gene matches: 9. Germline V gene sequence: CDR1 LGHNA, CDR2 YSLEER. CDR3 length: 17 residues. The CDR3: CASSQAITGQGAYEQYF. Written as DNA, the CDR3 is TGCGCCAGCAGCCAGGCAATAACGGGACAGGGGGCCTACGAGCAGTACTTC.

In the case of this clonotype: Compared with germline, one end of the junction differs, possibly owing to a read error. The chain carries TRBV5-1 and TRBJ2-2; D tentatively reads TRBD1 or TRBD2 (5 bases each). CDR1 is SGHRS, CDR2 YFSETQ, per germline. This CDR3 spans 14 amino acids. The CDR3, as DNA: TGCGCCAGCAACGCCAACAGGAACACCGGGGAGCTGGTTTTT. It encodes CASNANRNTGELVF. Complete variable domain (other parts from reference TRBV5-1 and TRBJ2-2): KAGVTQTPRYLIKTRGQQVTLSCSPISGHRSVSWYQQTPGQGLQFLFEYFSETQRNKGNFPGRFSGRQFSNSRSEMNVSTLELGDSALYLCASNANRNTGELVFGEGSRLTVL.

This chain uses TRBV5-5 with TRBJ1-1; D is undetermined. Per germline, CDR1 SGHKS and CDR2 YYEKEE (reference sequence). Trimming shortened V by 4 bases and J by 8 bases, and 15 bases separated the two germline ends. The CDR3 sequence is 13 residues long. The CDR3 here is CASSPPGQYEAFF. DNA for the CDR3: TGTGCCAGCAGCCCCCCTGGGCAGTACGAAGCTTTCTTT.

Many counts were recorded for this clonotype. The chain carries TRBV6-5 and TRBJ2-1; D gene ambiguous. Germline CDR1 reads MNHEY; CDR2 reads SVGAGI. Trimming removed 7 bases from V and 0 bases from J, with 13 bases in between. The CDR3 runs to 15 residues. The CDR3 DNA sequence: TGTGCCAGCACCCGAAGAGGAGCCTCCTACAATGAGCAGTTCTTC. Translation: CASTRRGASYNEQFF.

In this sample, this clonotype turned up many times. The chain combines TRBV4-1 with TRBJ2-3; no firm D call. The germline CDR1 and CDR2 sequences are MGHRA and YSYEKL. Trimming shortened V by 1 base and J by 2 bases, and 4 bases separated the two germline ends. This CDR3 region has 13 residues. Here the CDR3 reads CASSQGFTDTQYF. The CDR3 DNA sequence: TGCGCCAGCAGCCAAGGGTTCACAGATACGCAGTATTTT.

As regards this clonotype: A read error may explain this, as a much larger clone is one base away. The V and J genes are TRBV4-1 and TRBJ2-6; D remains ambiguous. Per germline, CDR1 MGHRA and CDR2 YSYEKL. The CDR3 is 15 residues long. Here the CDR3 reads CTSSQVPGGANVLTF. CDR3 nucleotides: TGCACCAGCAGCCAAGTCCCCGGGGGGGCCAACGTCCTGACTTTC.

In this sample, this clonotype turned up many times. The chain is built from TRBV12-3 or TRBV12-4 and TRBJ2-4; D might be TRBD1 or TRBD2, each matching 5 bases. The ends were cut back, 0 bases at V and 4 bases at J, with 13 bases in the middle. The CDR3 sequence is 16 residues long. CDR3 sequence: CASSLAVRGPKNIQYF. The CDR3 coding sequence is TGTGCCAGCAGTTTAGCGGTACGGGGCCCTAAAAACATTCAGTACTTC.

This clonotype was observed a handful of times. This chain links TRBV20-1 with TRBJ1-4; D remains unclear. The CDR3 extends over 13 amino acids. Trimming pared 5 bases from V and 1 base from J, leaving 8 bases between. The germline gives CDR1 DFQATT, CDR2 SNEGSKA (reference sequence). The DNA of the CDR3 is TGCAGTGCTGCTTCAGGAACTAATGAAAAACTGTTTTTT. As protein: CSAASGTNEKLFF.

Comment on this clonotype: Sequence at one end of the junction differs from germline and may be a read error. The chain joins TRBV19 to TRBJ1-5; D gene unclear. The CDR3 is made up of 13 amino acids. Germline V CDR1 and CDR2: LNHDA, SQIVND (reference sequence). CDR3 nucleotide sequence: TGTGCCAGTGGTATATCGGTGGGTCAACCCCAGCATTTT. This codes for CASGISVGQPQHF.

About this clonotype: A junction end diverges from the germline sequence, so it may reflect a read error. The chain combines TRBV5-1 with TRBJ2-1, with TRBD1 identical over 8 bases. Looked up from germline, CDR1 is SGHRS and CDR2 is YFSETQ. CDR3 length: 14 amino acids. The CDR3 is CTSSWRDRTGEQFF. The CDR3 DNA sequence: TGCACCAGCAGCTGGAGGGACAGGACTGGTGAGCAGTTCTTC.

The rearrangement joins TRBV14 to TRBJ2-1; D possibly corresponds to TRBD2 (6 bases). Germline V gene sequence: CDR1 SGHDN, CDR2 FVKESK. The CDR3 spans 13 residues. Trimming removed 3 bases from V and 9 bases from J, with 12 bases in between. As DNA, the CDR3 is TGTGCCAGCAGCCAGGAGGGGCGGGCTGAGCAGTTCTTC. Protein: CASSQEGRAEQFF.

This clonotype was observed many times. The rearrangement uses TRBV10-1 and TRBJ2-1, with unresolved D. This CDR3 has 13 residues. CDR1 WNHNN and CDR2 SYGVQD come from the germline V gene (reference sequence). V was pared by 3 bases and J by 8 bases, with 11 bases between. The CDR3, as DNA: TGCGCCAGCAGTGACGGAGCGAGAGATGAGCAGTTCTTC. Translated, it gives CASSDGARDEQFF.

A remark on this clonotype: This may stem from a read error, because a much larger clone lies one nucleotide away. CDR3 amino acids: CSVGRGPDYEQFF. The CDR3 DNA is TGCAGCGTTGGCCGAGGGCCAGATTACGAGCAGTTCTTC. This chain uses TRBV29-1 with TRBJ2-1, with a weak D call TRBD2 (5 bases). Trimming removed 4 bases from V and 10 bases from J, with 17 bases in between. Germline CDR1 is SQVTM and CDR2 is ANQGSEA. The CDR3 totals 13 residues.